This entry lists 8 T cell receptor beta chains sequenced from one sample in a study of neurological immune-mediated disorders. Via MiXCR, TCRdb re-called the 5' RACE reads, giving one row per CDR3 protein. The sample has tens of thousands of distinct CDR3 sequences, 17% seen once; the top ten hold approximately 15%. The sequencing sample was made of PBMCs. Source of these receptors: a woman between 40 and 50 years old in good health.

This clonotype came up many times. This chain joins TRBV4-1 and TRBJ1-1; unclear D gene. This CDR3 has 15 residues. Germline V CDR1 and CDR2: MGHRA, YSYEKL. V lost 0 bases and J 4 bases, leaving 12 bases between the germline ends. CDR3 DNA sequence: TGCGCCAGCAGCCAAGAACCGGGTGTAAGCACTGAAGCTTTCTTT. Protein sequence: CASSQEPGVSTEAFF.

This clonotype was counted at least ten times. The chain couples TRBV5-1 to TRBJ2-1, with 7 nucleotides matching TRBD1. V was clipped by 0 bases and J by 7 bases; unmatched bases: 4. The CDR3 has 14 residues. Germline CDR1 is SGHRS and CDR2 is YFSETQ. CDR3 in amino acids: CASSLGQGTNEQFF. CDR3 DNA sequence: TGCGCCAGCAGCTTGGGACAGGGTACAAATGAGCAGTTCTTC.

At least ten counts were recorded for this clonotype. This sequence joins TRBV5-1 and TRBJ2-1, with TRBD2 as a possible D gene (7 bases). CDR3 length: 13 residues. The V and J ends lost 2 bases and 5 bases respectively, with 8 bases between them. Looked up from germline, CDR1 is SGHRS and CDR2 is YFSETQ. The CDR3: CASSLGGDNEQFF. CDR3 nucleotide sequence: TGCGCCAGCAGCTTAGGGGGGGACAATGAGCAGTTCTTC.

This clonotype has ten or more counts. The CDR3 reads CASSLFSSGGVYNEQFF. CDR3 bases: TGCGCCAGCAGCTTGTTCTCTAGCGGGGGGGTCTACAATGAGCAGTTCTTC. The rearrangement links TRBV5-1 to TRBJ2-1, with 12 bases matching TRBD2. Germline V lookup: CDR1 SGHRS, CDR2 YFSETQ. The V and J ends lost 1 base and 3 bases, in that order; junction bases with no gene match: 5. The CDR3 is made up of 17 amino acids.

V usage is TRBV5-1 and J usage is TRBJ2-7, with D possibly TRBD1 on 6 matching bases. Germline loops: CDR1 SGHRS, CDR2 YFSETQ. Trimming removed 4 bases at V and 3 bases at J, with 14 bases between. The CDR3 is 14 amino acids. The CDR3 bases are TGCGCCAGCAGCCGACAGGAAGGGGACTACGAGCAGTACTTC. Amino acids: CASSRQEGDYEQYF. Full variable domain (outside the CDR3, taken from reference TRBV5-1 and TRBJ2-7): KAGVTQTPRYLIKTRGQQVTLSCSPISGHRSVSWYQQTPGQGLQFLFEYFSETQRNKGNFPGRFSGRQFSNSRSEMNVSTLELGDSALYLCASSRQEGDYEQYFGPGTRLTVT.

This clonotype was picked up many times. The chain employs TRBV5-5 and TRBJ2-1; D perhaps matches TRBD2 (7 bases). The CDR3 consists of 16 residues. Trimming pared 4 bases from V and 0 bases from J, leaving 14 bases between. Germline lookup yields CDR1 SGHKS and CDR2 YYEKEE (reference sequence). The CDR3 DNA is TGTGCCAGCAGCGATCGAGGGGGGGGCTCCTACAATGAGCAGTTCTTC. Its translation is CASSDRGGGSYNEQFF.

The chain uses TRBV11-2 and TRBJ2-3, with D possibly being TRBD1 or TRBD2 (5 bases each). The CDR3 is made up of 18 amino acids. CDR1 is SGHAT and CDR2 is FQNNGV in the germline V gene. Trimming cost V 4 bases and J 0 bases, with 20 bases left between them. The CDR3 DNA reads TGTGCCAGCAGCTCCCCTCCGTTCGGGGCTTATAGCACAGATACGCAGTATTTT. This encodes CASSSPPFGAYSTDTQYF.

This clonotype was seen at least ten times. The chain joins TRBV5-1 to TRBJ2-3; either TRBD1 or TRBD2 may supply D (5 bases each). Trimming pared 4 bases from V and 5 bases from J, leaving 14 bases between. CDR1 is SGHRS, CDR2 YFSETQ, per germline. The CDR3 totals 14 residues. The CDR3: CASSRGASVDTQYF. For the CDR3, the DNA is TGCGCCAGCAGCAGGGGAGCGAGCGTAGATACGCAGTATTTT.